These 5 T cell receptor beta chains originate from one sample sequenced in a study of a mutant IDH1 vaccine in newly diagnosed glioma. The table came from immunoSEQ multiplex PCR; TCRdb's copy has only in-frame clones and leaves some out. This sample has tens of thousands of clones, with over 70% found just once. As to time point: baseline, week 1 (first vaccination visit). Treatment described: pre-vaccination baseline after standard-of-care therapy. This specimen consisted of PBMCs, obtained from a glioma patient treated with radiotherapy, temozolomide or both. These receptors were collected from a man in his thirties or forties with glioma.

The chain couples TRBV4-3 to TRBJ2-2; D remains unclear. There are 13 residues in the CDR3. The ends were cut back, 0 bases at V and 6 bases at J, with 5 bases in the middle. CDR1 and CDR2 (germline): LGHNA, YSLEER. As DNA, the CDR3 is TGCGCCAGCAGCCAAGACCGGCCCGGGGAGCTGTTTTTT. Protein: CASSQDRPGELFF.

The chain uses TRBV27 and TRBJ2-1; D ambiguous. Germline V gene sequence: CDR1 MNHEY, CDR2 SMNVEV (reference sequence). Trimming took off 2 bases at V and 0 bases at J, with 8 bases between the two ends. The CDR3 spans 15 residues. The CDR3: CASSLAGSSYNEQFF. The CDR3 DNA reads as TGTGCCAGCAGTTTAGCAGGAAGCTCCTACAATGAGCAGTTCTTC.

The rearrangement joins TRBV5-1 to TRBJ2-5, with D possibly being TRBD1 (5 bases). From germline, CDR1 is SGHRS and CDR2 YFSETQ. The CDR3 covers 15 residues. V lost 0 bases to trimming and J lost 5 bases, with 14 bases between them. In DNA form, the CDR3 reads TGCGCCAGCAGCTTGGCCTCAGGGTGGTCGGAGACCCAGTACTTC. Amino acids: CASSLASGWSETQYF. Together with reference TRBV5-1 and TRBJ2-5, the CDR3 gives the full variable domain: KAGVTQTPRYLIKTRGQQVTLSCSPISGHRSVSWYQQTPGQGLQFLFEYFSETQRNKGNFPGRFSGRQFSNSRSEMNVSTLELGDSALYLCASSLASGWSETQYFGPGTRLLVL.

This rearrangement joins TRBV6-1 to TRBJ1-1; 7 bases fit TRBD1. CDR1 and CDR2 from the germline V gene are MNHNS and SASEGT. This CDR3 is built from 20 residues. Trimming cost V 2 bases and J 1 base; bases outside gene matches: 19. CDR3 sequence reads: CASSEHQGQYGGRQNTEAFF. The CDR3 bases are TGTGCCAGCAGTGAACATCAGGGACAGTATGGTGGGCGTCAGAACACTGAAGCTTTCTTT.

V usage is TRBV6-4 and J usage is TRBJ1-5; possible D gene TRBD1, 5 bases. V was trimmed by 0 bases and J by 7 bases, leaving 10 bases between them. The CDR3 has 14 residues. Germline-derived CDR1 and CDR2 are MRHNA and SNTAGT. This CDR3 is CASSDSGGEQPQHF. The CDR3 bases are TGTGCCAGCAGTGACTCCGGGGGGGAGCAGCCCCAGCATTTT.